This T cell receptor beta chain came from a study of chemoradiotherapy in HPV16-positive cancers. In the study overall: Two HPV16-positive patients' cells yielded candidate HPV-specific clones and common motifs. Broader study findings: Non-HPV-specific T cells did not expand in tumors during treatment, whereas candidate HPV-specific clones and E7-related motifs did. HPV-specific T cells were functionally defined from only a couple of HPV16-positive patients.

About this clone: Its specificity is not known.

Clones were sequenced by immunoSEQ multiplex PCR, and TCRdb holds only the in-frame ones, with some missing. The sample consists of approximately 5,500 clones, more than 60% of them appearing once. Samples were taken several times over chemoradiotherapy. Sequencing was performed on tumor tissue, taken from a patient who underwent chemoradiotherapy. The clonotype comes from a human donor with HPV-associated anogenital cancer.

CDR3 amino acids: CASSGKAGTGGYEQYF. In DNA, the CDR3 is TGTGCCAGCAGCGGCAAGGCCGGGACAGGGGGCTACGAGCAGTACTTC. The V call is TRBV13, the J call TRBJ2-7, with 11 bases fitting TRBD1. CDR3 size: 16 residues. Germline CDR1 and CDR2: PRHDT and FYEKMQ (reference sequence). With 5 bases clipped from V and 3 bases from J, the junction kept 9 bases outside the gene matches.